A single T cell receptor (beta chain) is shown here with its context. Participants were aged roughly 18 to 90 years, lived in under 25 US areas, and enrolled virtually. The CDR3 loop spans 15 amino acids. Between the trimmed V and J ends, which lost 3 bases and 5 bases, there was a span of 16 bases. Germline lookup yields CDR1 LNHDA and CDR2 SQIVND (reference sequence). The data belong to a study of blood T cell repertoires in COVID-19. Overall study context: PBMCs, B-cell-depleted T cells, or T cells were the source of the cDNA or gDNA that made up the material.

Clones were read by immunoSEQ multiplex PCR, and TCRdb kept only the in-frame ones, dropping some. The sample contains under 350,000 clones, roughly 91% of which appear only once. The specimen was PBMCs or T cells enriched from blood (not recorded which). This receptor was obtained from a woman in her fifties or sixties who had recovered from COVID-19. V gene TRBV19 combines with J gene TRBJ1-1, with D possibly matching TRBD1 (5 bases). CDR3 DNA sequence: TGTGCCAGTAGTATCGACAGAGTGGGTGGGACTGAAGCTTTCTTT. Translation gives CASSIDRVGGTEAFF. The whole variable domain, remainder taken from reference TRBV19 and TRBJ1-1, is DGGITQSPKYLFRKEGQNVTLSCEQNLNHDAMYWYRQDPGQGLRLIYYSQIVNDFQKGDIAEGYSVSREKKESFPLTVTSAQKNPTAFYLCASSIDRVGGTEAFFGQGTRLTVV.